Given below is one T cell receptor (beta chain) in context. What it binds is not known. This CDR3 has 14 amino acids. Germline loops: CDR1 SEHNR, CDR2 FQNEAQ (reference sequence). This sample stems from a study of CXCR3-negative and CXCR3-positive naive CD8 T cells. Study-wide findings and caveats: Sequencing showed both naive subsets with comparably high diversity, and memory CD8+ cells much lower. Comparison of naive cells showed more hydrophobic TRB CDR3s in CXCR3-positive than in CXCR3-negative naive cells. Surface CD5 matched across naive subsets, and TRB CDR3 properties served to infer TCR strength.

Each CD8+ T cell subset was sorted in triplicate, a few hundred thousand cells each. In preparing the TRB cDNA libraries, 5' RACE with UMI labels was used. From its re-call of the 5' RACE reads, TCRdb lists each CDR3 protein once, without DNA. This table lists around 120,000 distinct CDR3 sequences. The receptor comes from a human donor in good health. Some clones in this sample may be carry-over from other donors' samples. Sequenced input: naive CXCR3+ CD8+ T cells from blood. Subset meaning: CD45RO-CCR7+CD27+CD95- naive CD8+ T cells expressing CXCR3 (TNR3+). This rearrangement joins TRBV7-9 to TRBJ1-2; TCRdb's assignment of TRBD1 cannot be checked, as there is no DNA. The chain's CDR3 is CASSLSAGDHGYTF.